What follows is one TCR beta chain and its context. Its specificity is unknown. Method: immunoSEQ multiplex PCR; TCRdb's copy keeps in-frame clones and lacks some. This sample has tens of thousands of clones, with about two thirds found just once. The data stem from a study of vaccination effects on CD4 cells after COVID-19. Study-level points and caveats: Marked clonal contraction of both clone types appeared late after vaccination. There was only 1 of 255 vaccine-induced clones in healthy vaccinees that cross-reacted with common cold coronaviruses.

The CDR3 runs 12 residues. Trimming cost V 4 bases and J 6 bases, with 9 bases left between them. Germline V gene sequence: CDR1 LGHDT, CDR2 YNNKEL (reference sequence). Following 10 days of culture, CD4+ T cells were isolated. The vaccine recipients had no prior SARS-CoV-2 infection, with negative nucleocapsid antibodies. Half-medium exchanges with IL-2 medium took place on days 3 and 7. The rearrangement uses TRBV3-1 (or the pseudogene TRBV3-2) and TRBJ1-2; D perhaps matches TRBD1 (5 bases). The source is a human donor who received a COVID-19 vaccine. The sample in question was CD4+ T cells from PBMCs cultured without peptide, obtained before COVID-19 vaccination. The CDR3 DNA reads as TGTGCCAGCAGCCGTCCGGGGCATGGCTACACCTTC. Protein: CASSRPGHGYTF.